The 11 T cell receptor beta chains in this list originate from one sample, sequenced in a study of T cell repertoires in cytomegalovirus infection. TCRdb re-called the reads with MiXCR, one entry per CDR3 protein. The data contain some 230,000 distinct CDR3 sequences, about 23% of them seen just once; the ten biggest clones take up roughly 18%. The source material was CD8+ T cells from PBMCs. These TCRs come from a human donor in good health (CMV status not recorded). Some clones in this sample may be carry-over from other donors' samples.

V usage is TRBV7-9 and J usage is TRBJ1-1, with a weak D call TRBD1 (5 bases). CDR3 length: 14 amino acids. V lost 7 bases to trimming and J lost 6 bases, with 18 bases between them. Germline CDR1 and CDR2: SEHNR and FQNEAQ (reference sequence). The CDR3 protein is CASKEGGVRAEAFF. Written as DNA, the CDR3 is TGTGCCAGCAAAGAGGGAGGGGTAAGAGCTGAAGCTTTCTTT.

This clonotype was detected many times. The CDR3: CASSLVGSSYEQYF. DNA of the CDR3: TGTGCCAGCAGCTTGGTAGGGAGCTCCTACGAGCAGTACTTC. J is TRBJ2-7 and V is TRBV7-9; D is possibly TRBD2 (5 bases). The CDR3 contains 14 residues. Germline assignment: CDR1 SEHNR and CDR2 FQNEAQ (reference sequence). V lost 3 bases and J lost 0, with 9 bases in between.

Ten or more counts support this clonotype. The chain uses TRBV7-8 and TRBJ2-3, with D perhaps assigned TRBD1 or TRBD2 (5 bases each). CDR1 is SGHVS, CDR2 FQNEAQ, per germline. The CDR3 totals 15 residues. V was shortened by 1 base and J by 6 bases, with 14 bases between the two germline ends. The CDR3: CASSLVEGPGDTQYF. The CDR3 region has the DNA TGTGCCAGCAGCTTAGTAGAGGGACCCGGGGATACGCAGTATTTT.

The CDR3 nucleotides are TGTGCCGTATCACAGCCCGGTGAAGCAGGCGCCAATCAGCCCCAGCATTTT. It codes for CAVSQPGEAGANQPQHF. The chain couples TRBV7-6 to TRBJ1-5; D remains ambiguous. Trimming shortened V by 11 bases and J by 3 bases, and 26 bases separated the two germline ends. This CDR3 has 17 amino acids. Germline V gives CDR1 SGHVS, CDR2 FNYEAQ.

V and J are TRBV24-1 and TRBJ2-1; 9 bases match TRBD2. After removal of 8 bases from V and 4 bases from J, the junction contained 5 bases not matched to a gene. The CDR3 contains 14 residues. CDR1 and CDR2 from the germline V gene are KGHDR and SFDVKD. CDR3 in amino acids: CATTASGDYNEQFF. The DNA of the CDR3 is TGTGCCACCACGGCTAGCGGGGATTACAATGAGCAGTTCTTC.

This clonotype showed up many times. The CDR3: CASSLERSGGNNEQFF. The CDR3 DNA reads as TGTGCCAGCAGCTTAGAACGTAGCGGGGGGAACAATGAGCAGTTCTTC. The V call is TRBV7-2, the J call TRBJ2-1, with 10 bases fitting TRBD2. This CDR3 region has 16 residues. Germline V gene lookup returns CDR1 SGHTA and CDR2 FQGNSA. The V and J ends lost 1 base and 5 bases, in that order; junction bases with no gene match: 5.

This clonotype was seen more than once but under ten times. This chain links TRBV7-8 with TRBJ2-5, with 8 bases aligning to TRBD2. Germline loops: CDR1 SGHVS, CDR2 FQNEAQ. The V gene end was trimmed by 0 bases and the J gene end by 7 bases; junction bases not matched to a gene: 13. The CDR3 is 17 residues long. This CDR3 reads CASSLAASGGGGGTQYF. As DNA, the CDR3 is TGTGCCAGCAGCTTAGCGGCGTCGGGAGGGGGTGGGGGGACCCAGTACTTC.

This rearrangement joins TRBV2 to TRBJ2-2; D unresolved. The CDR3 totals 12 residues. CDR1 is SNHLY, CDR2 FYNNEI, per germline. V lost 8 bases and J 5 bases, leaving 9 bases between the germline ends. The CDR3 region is CASCAETGELFF. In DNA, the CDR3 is TGTGCCAGCTGTGCCGAGACCGGGGAGCTGTTTTTT.

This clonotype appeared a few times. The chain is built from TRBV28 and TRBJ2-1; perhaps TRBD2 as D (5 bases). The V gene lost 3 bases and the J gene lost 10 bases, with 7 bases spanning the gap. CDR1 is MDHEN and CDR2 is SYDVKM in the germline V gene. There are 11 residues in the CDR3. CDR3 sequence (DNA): TGTGCCAGCAGTTTTCCGGGAGAGCAGTTCTTC. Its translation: CASSFPGEQFF.

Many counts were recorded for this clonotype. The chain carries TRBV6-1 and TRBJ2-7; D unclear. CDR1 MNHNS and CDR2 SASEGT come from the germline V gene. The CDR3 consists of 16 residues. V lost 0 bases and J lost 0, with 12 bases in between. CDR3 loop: CASSEALPWSSYEQYF. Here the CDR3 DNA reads TGTGCCAGCAGTGAAGCTTTGCCGTGGAGCTCCTACGAGCAGTACTTC.

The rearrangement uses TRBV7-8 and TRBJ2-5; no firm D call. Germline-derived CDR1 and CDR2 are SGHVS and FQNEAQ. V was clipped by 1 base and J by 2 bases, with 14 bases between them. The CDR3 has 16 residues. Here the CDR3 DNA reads TGTGCCAGCAGCTTAGAGTGGCCTGCTTTACAAGAGACCCAGTACTTC. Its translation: CASSLEWPALQETQYF.